This T cell receptor (beta chain) is from a study of Ad26.COV2.S vaccination and SARS-CoV-2 variants (dated by TCRdb to about 2021). Study-level background: Vaccine-arm donors came from COV1001, a multicentre, randomized, double-blind, placebo-controlled phase I-IIa trial of Ad26.COV2.S in healthy adults. Ad26.COV2.S was given intramuscularly at 5x10^10 or 1x10^11 viral particles, as a single shot or as two shots 56 days apart. Sequencing of the TCRbeta repertoire served to evaluate the specificity and breadth of SARS-CoV-2-reactive T cell receptors following Ad26.COV2.S vaccination. A total of approximately 30 samples were included in the TCR-sequenced set, comprising around 20 Ad26.COV2.S vaccine recipients, 5 placebo recipients and 8 SARS-CoV-2 convalescent individuals. Trial participants were randomized into five groups of five: low-dose or high-dose Ad26.COV2.S given once or twice, or placebo on both occasions. Investigators did not know the trial group allocation while performing experiments and assessing outcomes. Beyond this particular receptor, the publication reports: Compared with placebo recipients, Ad26.COV2.S recipients showed higher spike-specific TCR breadth (P = 0.0014). Non-spike TCR breadth was comparable between vaccine and placebo recipients, consistent with the vaccine containing only spike. The authors noted that the TCR breadth and depth analyses may have underestimated total T cell responses. Substantial breadth of spike-specific CD8+ and CD4+ T cell responses was reported after vaccination. The study lacked the statistical power to compare responses across vaccine doses or regimens.

The immunoSEQ Assay was the method used to sequence TCRbeta CDR3 regions. After extraction, genomic DNA underwent amplification by bias-controlled multiplex PCR, followed by high-throughput sequencing. The published analysis was carried out like this. To quantify the absolute abundance of every unique TCRbeta CDR3 region, sequences were collapsed and filtered. T cell fraction was estimated by normalizing TCRbeta template counts to usable DNA, with usable DNA measured through amplification of reference genes found in all nucleated cells. Repertoire TCRs were annotated as SARS-CoV-2-specific when V gene, CDR3 amino acid sequence and J gene were exactly matched to a known reactive TCR set. MIRA supplied the reference SARS-CoV-2 TCR set, which was filtered for enrichment in COVID-19-positive ImmuneCODE repertoires so that public or cross-reactive TCRs were removed. Based on the MIRA antigens, annotated TCRs were further analysed at the level of specific ORF or position within ORF. Breadth was defined as annotated unique rearrangements over total unique productive rearrangements; depth was the summed frequency of those rearrangements. Group comparisons of TCR breadth used two-sided Wilcoxon rank-sum tests. TCRdb took over this immuneACCESS table, retaining in-frame rearrangements with V and J assigned. Such tables are incomplete; in checked studies, under half of the missing clones stem from an unresolved V gene, and the remainder is unexplained. V, J and clone size are those of that table, while D and trimming were read from the DNA. The sample records 430,000 or so clones, approximately 92% of which are singletons. Jointly, the top ten make up over 9% of the sample.

V is pruned by 7 bases and J by 0 bases, leaving 8 bases of the junction without a gene match. Measured from the cysteine to the phenylalanine, the CDR3 is 17 residues long. Only the CDR3 portion is preserved as DNA: 51 bases, with reading frame beginning at the first base. The CDR1 and CDR2 encoded by the germline V gene are MDHEN and SYDVKM. What the treatment or condition label conveys for this sample: some 20 received Ad26.COV2.S at low or high dose, single or two shots; a few received placebo; per-sample allocation not given. For vaccine and placebo recipients, the sequenced repertoires came from samples collected on day 63 after the first injection. Cohort 1b enrolled around 24 adults aged 18-55 years at a single site in Boston, USA, between 29 July and 7 August 2020. Ad26.COV2.S consisted of a replication-incompetent adenovirus type 26 vector by which a prefusion-stabilized SARS-CoV-2 spike protein from the original Wuhan strain was expressed.

Comment on this clone: The antigen it binds to is not known. Per-base qualities were not stored, and no clone one base away is much larger.

The sequencing here drew on peripheral blood, taken in a trial of Ad26.COV2.S vaccine versus placebo. The V gene is TRBV28 and the J gene is TRBJ2-6; 8 of the junction bases match TRBD1. This clonotype was sampled from a person between 18 and 65 years old who received the Ad26.COV2.S COVID-19 vaccine or a placebo. The nucleotides are TGTGCCAGCAACTACGGGCAGGGGGCCTCTGGGGCCAACGTCCTGACTTTC. It codes for CASNYGQGASGANVLTF.